Below, one T cell receptor beta chain is given with its context. Its antigen is not known. The source of the sample is a study of siplizumab effects on memory and regulatory T cells. Whole-study results and caveats: Assignment of a naive or memory phenotype failed for roughly 75-97% of the proliferating CD4+ or CD8+ clones. There were only a minor fraction of alloreactive clones that mapped to unstimulated subsets.

V was shortened by 3 bases and J by 5 bases, with 7 bases between the two germline ends. Germline lookup yields CDR1 SEHNR and CDR2 FQNEAQ (reference sequence). The CDR3 runs 13 residues. Here immunoSEQ multiplex PCR was the method, and the copy in TCRdb shows in-frame clones only, minus some. The sample consists of about 50,000 clones, over 90% of them appearing once. Sequencing input: CD8+ T cells sorted from blood. The receptor was isolated from a human donor in good health. The chain links TRBV7-9 to TRBJ2-2, with D possibly TRBD2 on 5 matching bases. The chain's CDR3 is CASSFGGTGELFF. CDR3 DNA sequence: TGTGCCAGCAGCTTCGGAGGAACCGGGGAGCTGTTTTTT.